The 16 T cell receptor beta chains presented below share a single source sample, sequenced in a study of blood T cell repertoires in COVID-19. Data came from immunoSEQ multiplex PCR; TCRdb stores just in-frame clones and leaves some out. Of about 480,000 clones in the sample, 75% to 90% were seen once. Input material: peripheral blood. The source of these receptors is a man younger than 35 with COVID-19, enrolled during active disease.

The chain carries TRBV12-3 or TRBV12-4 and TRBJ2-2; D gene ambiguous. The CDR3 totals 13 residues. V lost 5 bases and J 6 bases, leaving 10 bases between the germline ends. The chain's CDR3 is CASSPRSPGELFF. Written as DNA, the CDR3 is TGTGCCAGCAGTCCTCGGAGCCCCGGGGAGCTGTTTTTT.

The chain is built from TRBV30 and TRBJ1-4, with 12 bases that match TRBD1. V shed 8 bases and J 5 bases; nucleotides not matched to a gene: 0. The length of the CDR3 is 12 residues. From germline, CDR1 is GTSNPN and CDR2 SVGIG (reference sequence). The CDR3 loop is CAGTGGNEKLFF. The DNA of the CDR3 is TGTGCCGGGACAGGGGGCAATGAAAAACTGTTTTTT.

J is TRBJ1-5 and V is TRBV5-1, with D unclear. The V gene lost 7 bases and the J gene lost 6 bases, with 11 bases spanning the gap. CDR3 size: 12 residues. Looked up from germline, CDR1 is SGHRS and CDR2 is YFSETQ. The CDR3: CASSGRSQPQHF. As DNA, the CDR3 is TGCGCCAGCTCGGGGAGAAGTCAGCCCCAGCATTTT.

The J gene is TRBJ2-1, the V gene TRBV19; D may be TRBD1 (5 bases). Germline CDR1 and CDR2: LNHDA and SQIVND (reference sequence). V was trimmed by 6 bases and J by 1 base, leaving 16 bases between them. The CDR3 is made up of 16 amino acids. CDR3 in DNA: TGTGCCAGTAGCCTCACCGGGTGGACATCCTACAATGAGCAGTTCTTC. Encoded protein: CASSLTGWTSYNEQFF.

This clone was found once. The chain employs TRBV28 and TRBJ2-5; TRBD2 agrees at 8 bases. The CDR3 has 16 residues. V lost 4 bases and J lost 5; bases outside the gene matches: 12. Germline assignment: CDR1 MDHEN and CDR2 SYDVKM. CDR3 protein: CASSSTPHGGAETQYF. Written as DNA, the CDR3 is TGTGCCAGCAGTTCGACCCCCCACGGGGGGGCCGAGACCCAGTACTTC.

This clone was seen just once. CDR3 coding DNA: TGTGCCAGCAGCCAAACGACAGGGGGCCACTACGAGCAGTACTTC. Protein: CASSQTTGGHYEQYF. V is TRBV14 and J is TRBJ2-7; 10 nucleotides line up with TRBD1. CDR1 is SGHDN, CDR2 FVKESK, per germline. Trimming cost V 2 bases and J 3 bases; bases outside gene matches: 4. This CDR3 is 15 amino acids long.

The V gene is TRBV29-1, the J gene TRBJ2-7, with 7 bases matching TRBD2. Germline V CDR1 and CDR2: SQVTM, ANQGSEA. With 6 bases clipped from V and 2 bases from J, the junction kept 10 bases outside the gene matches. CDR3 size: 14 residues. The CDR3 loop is CSVGGDQSTYEQYF. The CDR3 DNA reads TGCAGCGTGGGGGGGGACCAGTCAACCTACGAGCAGTACTTC.

The CDR3 loop reads CASSQAGQLNTEAFF. CDR3 nucleotide sequence: TGCGCCAGCAGCCAAGCGGGACAGCTGAACACTGAAGCTTTCTTT. The V and J genes are TRBV4-1 and TRBJ1-1; 7 bases map to TRBD1. Trimming removed 1 base from V and 0 bases from J; junction bases left unmatched: 2. CDR1 is MGHRA, CDR2 YSYEKL, per germline. This CDR3 is built from 15 residues.

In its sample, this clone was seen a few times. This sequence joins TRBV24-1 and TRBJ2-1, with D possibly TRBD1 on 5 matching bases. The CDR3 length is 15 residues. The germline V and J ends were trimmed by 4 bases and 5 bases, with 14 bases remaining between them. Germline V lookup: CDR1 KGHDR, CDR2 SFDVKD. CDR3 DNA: TGTGCCACCAGTGACCCCAAGGGCAGGGACAATGAGCAGTTCTTC. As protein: CATSDPKGRDNEQFF.

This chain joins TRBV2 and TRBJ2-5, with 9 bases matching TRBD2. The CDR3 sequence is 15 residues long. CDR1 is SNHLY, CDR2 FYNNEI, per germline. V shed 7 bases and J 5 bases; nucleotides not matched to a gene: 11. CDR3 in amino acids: CASTERASGRETQYF. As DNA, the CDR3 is TGTGCCAGCACCGAAAGGGCCAGCGGGAGGGAGACCCAGTACTTC.

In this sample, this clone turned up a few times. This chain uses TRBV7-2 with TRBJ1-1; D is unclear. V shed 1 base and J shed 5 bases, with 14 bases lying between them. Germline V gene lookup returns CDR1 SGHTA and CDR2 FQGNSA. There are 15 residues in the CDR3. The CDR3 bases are TGTGCCAGCAGCTTAGTCCTCAGGCGCGGGACTGAAGCTTTCTTT. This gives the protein CASSLVLRRGTEAFF.

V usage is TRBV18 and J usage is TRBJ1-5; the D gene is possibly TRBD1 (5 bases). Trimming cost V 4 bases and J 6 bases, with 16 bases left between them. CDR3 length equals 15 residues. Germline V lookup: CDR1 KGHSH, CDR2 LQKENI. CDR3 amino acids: CASSHDTGGSQPQHF. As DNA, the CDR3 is TGTGCCAGCTCACACGACACCGGGGGAAGTCAGCCCCAGCATTTT.

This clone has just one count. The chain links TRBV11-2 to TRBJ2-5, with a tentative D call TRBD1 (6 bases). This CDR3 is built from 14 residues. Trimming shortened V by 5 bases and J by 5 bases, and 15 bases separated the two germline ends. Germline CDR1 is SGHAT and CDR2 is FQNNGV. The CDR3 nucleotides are TGTGCCAGCAGCCCAAAAACAGGGCTGGAGACCCAGTACTTC. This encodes CASSPKTGLETQYF.

The DNA of the CDR3 is TGCGCCAGCAGGGCCCCAGCGGGAGGGATCGAGCAGTACTTC. Its translation is CASRAPAGGIEQYF. The V gene is TRBV10-2, the J gene TRBJ2-7; 10 bases align to TRBD2. This CDR3 comprises 14 residues. The V and J ends lost 6 bases and 6 bases, in that order; junction bases with no gene match: 8. Germline V gene data show CDR1 as WSHSY and CDR2 as SAAADI.

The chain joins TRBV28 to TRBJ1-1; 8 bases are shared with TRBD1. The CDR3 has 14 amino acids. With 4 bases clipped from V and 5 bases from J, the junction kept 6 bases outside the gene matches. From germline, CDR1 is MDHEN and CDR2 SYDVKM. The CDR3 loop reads CASSSTGVGTEAFF. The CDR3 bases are TGTGCCAGCAGTTCGACAGGGGTGGGTACTGAAGCTTTCTTT.

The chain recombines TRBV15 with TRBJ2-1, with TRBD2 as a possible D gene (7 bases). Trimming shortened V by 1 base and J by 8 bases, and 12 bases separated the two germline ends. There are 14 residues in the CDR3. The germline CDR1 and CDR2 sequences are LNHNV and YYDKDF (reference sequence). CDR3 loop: CATSRGGLADEQFF. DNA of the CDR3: TGTGCCACCAGCAGAGGGGGGCTAGCGGATGAGCAGTTCTTC.